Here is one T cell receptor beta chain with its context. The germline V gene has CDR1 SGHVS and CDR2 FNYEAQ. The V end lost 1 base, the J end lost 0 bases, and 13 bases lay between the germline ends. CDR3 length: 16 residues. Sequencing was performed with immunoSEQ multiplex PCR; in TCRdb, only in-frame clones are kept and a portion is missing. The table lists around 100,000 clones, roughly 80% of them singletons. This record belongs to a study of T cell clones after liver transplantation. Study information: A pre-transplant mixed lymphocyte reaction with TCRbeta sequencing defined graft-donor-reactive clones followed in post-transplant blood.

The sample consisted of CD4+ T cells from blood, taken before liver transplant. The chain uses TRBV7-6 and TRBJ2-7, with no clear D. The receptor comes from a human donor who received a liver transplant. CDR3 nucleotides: TGTGCCAGCAGCTTAGGGTCCGCTTCGAGCTCCTACGAGCAGTACTTC. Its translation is CASSLGSASSSYEQYF.